This TCR beta chain was identified during a study of OX40 agonist ivuxolimab in advanced cancers. The protocol was immunoSEQ multiplex PCR, while the TCRdb copy is restricted to in-frame clones and leaves out a portion. In the table there are just over 30,000 clones, more than 70% of which are singletons. The germline gives CDR1 SNHLY, CDR2 FYNNEI. V lost 6 bases, J lost 1 base, and 9 bases lay in between. The CDR3 totals 13 residues. Of note for this clone: The antigen remains unidentified.

Findings and caveats of the study: On average, a greater number of expanded clones characterised CD8+ T cells relative to CD4+.

The gene calls are TRBV2 and TRBJ1-1; D is unclear. The sequence was collected from an adult with an advanced solid tumor such as melanoma, head and neck, liver or kidney cancer. Source: CD4+ or CD8+ T cells sorted from blood, taken in a trial of the OX40 agonist ivuxolimab. The CDR3 reads CASSPHENTEAFF. As DNA, the CDR3 is TGTGCCAGCAGCCCCCATGAGAACACTGAAGCTTTCTTT.